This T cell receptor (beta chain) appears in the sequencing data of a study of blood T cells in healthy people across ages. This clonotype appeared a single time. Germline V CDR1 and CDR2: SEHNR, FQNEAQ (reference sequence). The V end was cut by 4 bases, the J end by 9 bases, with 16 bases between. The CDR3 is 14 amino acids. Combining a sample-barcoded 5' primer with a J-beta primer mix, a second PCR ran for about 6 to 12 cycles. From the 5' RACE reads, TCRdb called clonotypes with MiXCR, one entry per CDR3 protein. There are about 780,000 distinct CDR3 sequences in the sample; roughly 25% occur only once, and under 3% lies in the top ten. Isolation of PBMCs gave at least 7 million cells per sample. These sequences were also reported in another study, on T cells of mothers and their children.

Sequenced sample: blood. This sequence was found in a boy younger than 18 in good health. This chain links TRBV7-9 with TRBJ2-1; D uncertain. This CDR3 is CASSSSGPASEQFF. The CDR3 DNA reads TGTGCCAGCAGCTCCTCCGGGCCCGCCAGTGAGCAGTTCTTC.